The T cell receptor (beta chain) described here comes from a study of vaccination effects on CD4 cells after COVID-19. Across the study: Samples gathered post-vaccine arrived a median of 72 days past the second dose. Findings and limits, study-wide: Healthy vaccinees' vaccine-induced clones included only 1 of 255 cross-reacting with common cold coronaviruses.

Data came from immunoSEQ multiplex PCR; TCRdb stores just in-frame clones and leaves some out. The data show under 55,000 clones, with roughly 72% seen just once and less than 10% held by the top ten. The culture ran for approximately 9 days before CD4+ T cells were isolated. Each participant received a vaccine that was either BNT162b2 or mRNA-1273, given as two doses. Having tested negative for nucleocapsid antibodies, the vaccine recipients showed no prior SARS-CoV-2 infection. A remark on this clone: Its specificity is unknown.

The CDR3 runs 15 residues. Trimming took 1 base from V and 6 from J, leaving 15 bases between them. Germline assignment: CDR1 SGHTA and CDR2 FQGNSA. The specimen comprised CD4+ T cells from PBMCs cultured without peptide, sampled after COVID-19 vaccination. V and J are TRBV7-2 and TRBJ1-2; D remains ambiguous. This sequence originates from a human donor who received a COVID-19 vaccine. The CDR3 loop reads CASSLGRAYADGYTF. DNA for the CDR3: TGTGCCAGCAGCTTAGGGAGGGCCTATGCTGATGGCTACACCTTC.